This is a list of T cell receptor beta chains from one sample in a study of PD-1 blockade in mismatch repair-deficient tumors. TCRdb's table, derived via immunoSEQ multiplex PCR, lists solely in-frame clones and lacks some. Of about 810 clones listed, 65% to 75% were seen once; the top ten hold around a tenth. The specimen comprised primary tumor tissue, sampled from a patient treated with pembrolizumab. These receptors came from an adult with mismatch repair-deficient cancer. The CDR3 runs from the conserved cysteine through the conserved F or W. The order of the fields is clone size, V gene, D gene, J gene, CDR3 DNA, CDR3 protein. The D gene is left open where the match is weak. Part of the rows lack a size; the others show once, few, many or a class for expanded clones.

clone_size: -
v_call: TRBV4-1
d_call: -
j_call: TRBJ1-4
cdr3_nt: TGCGCCAGCAGCCAAGATGCGGGGCAGGGGGAAAAACTGTTTTTT
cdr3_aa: CASSQDAGQGEKLFF

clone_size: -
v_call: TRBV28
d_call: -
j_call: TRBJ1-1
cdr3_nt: TGTGCCAGCAGTTTAGGGGGGGCCGGTGAAGCTTTCTTT
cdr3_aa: CASSLGGAGEAFF

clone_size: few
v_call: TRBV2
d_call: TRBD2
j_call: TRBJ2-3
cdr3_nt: TGTGCCAGCAGTGTAAGCGGGAGGGTCACAGATACGCAGTATTTT
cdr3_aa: CASSVSGRVTDTQYF

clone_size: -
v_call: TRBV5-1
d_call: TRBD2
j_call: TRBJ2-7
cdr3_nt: TGCGCCAGCAGCACCGCGACTAGCGGTGCCGCGCAGTACTTC
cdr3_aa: CASSTATSGAAQYF

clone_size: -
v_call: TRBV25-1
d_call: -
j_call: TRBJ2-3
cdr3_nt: TGTGCCAGCAGTGAATACTCCCTCACAGATACGCAGTATTTT
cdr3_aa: CASSEYSLTDTQYF

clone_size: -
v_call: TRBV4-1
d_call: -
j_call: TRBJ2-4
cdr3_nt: TGCGCCAGCAGCCAGGAATTGACAGGCCTAAAAAACATTCAGTACTTC
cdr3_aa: CASSQELTGLKNIQYF

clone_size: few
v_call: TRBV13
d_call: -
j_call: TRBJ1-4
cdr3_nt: TGTGCCAGCAGCTTAGTGCCAGACGAAAAACTGTTTTTT
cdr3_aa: CASSLVPDEKLFF

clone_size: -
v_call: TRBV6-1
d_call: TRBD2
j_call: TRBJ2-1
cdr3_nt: TGTGCCAGCACTCGGGAGGGTAGCGGGAAGCAGTTCTTC
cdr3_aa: CASTREGSGKQFF

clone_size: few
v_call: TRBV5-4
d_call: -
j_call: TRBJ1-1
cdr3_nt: TGTGCCAGCAGCTTGGAAGGGCGGGGATCGAACACTGAAGCTTTCTTT
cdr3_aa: CASSLEGRGSNTEAFF

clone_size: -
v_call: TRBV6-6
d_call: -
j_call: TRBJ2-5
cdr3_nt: TGTGCCAGCAGTTACTCGGAGACCCAGTACTTC
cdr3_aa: CASSYSETQYF

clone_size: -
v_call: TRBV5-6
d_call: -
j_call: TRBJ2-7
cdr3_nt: TGTGCCAGCAGCTTGGGCACGAATTTTGGCTACGAGCAGTACTTC
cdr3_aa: CASSLGTNFGYEQYF

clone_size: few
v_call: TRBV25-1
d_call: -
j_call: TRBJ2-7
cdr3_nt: TGTGCCAGCAGTGAAGGGGGGGCGCTGGGGGAGCAGTACTTC
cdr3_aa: CASSEGGALGEQYF

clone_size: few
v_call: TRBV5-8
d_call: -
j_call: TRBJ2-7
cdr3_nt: TGTGCCAGCAGCTGGGAATCCTACGAGCAGTACTTC
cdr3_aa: CASSWESYEQYF

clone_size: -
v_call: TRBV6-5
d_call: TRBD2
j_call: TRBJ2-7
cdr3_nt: TGTGCCAGCAGTCCACTCGGGGGGAATTACGAGCAGTACTTC
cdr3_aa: CASSPLGGNYEQYF

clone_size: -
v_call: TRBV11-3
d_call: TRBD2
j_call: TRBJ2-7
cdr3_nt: TGTGCCAGCAGCCAAAGTGATAGCGGGAGGGCCGGTTCCTACGAGCAGTACTTC
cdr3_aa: CASSQSDSGRAGSYEQYF

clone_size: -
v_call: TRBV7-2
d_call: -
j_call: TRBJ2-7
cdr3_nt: TGTGCCAGCAGCTTAAGCCTTCTTGGGGACTACGAGCAGTACTTC
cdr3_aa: CASSLSLLGDYEQYF

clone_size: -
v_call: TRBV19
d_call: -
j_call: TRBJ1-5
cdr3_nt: TGTGCCAGTAGTATGGGCATTAGGTTTCAGCCCCAGCATTTT
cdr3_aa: CASSMGIRFQPQHF

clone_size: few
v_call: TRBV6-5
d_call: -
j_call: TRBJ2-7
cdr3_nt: TGTGCCAGCAGAAGCCAACAGGGCCACGAGCAGTATTTC
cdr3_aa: CASRSQQGHEQYF

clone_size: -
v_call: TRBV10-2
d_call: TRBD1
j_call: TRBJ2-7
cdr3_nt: TGCGCCAGCAGGGATCCGGGACAGGGATTTTCCTACGAGCAGTACTTC
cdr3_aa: CASRDPGQGFSYEQYF

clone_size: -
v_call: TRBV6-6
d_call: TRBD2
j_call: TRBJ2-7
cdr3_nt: TGTGCCAGCGGGACTGGGAGACTAGCGGGAGCTTACGAGCAGTACTTC
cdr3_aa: CASGTGRLAGAYEQYF

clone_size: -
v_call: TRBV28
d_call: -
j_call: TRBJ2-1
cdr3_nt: TGTGCCAGCAGTTTATTGCCAGGTTCGGACAATGAGCAGTTCTTC
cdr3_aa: CASSLLPGSDNEQFF

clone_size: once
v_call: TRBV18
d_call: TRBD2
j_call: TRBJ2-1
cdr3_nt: TGTGCCAGCTCACCCGACCCAGCGGGAGGCTACAATGAGCAGTTCTTC
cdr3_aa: CASSPDPAGGYNEQFF

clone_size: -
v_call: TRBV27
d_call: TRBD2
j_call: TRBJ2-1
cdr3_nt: TGTGCCAGCAGACCATTCGGGCTAGCGGGAGGGCCATGGAATGAGCAGTTCTTC
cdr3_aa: CASRPFGLAGGPWNEQFF

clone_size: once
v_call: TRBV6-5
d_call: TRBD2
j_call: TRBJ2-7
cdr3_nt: TGTGCCAGCACCCGATCCGGGACTAATTTGTTGGAGCAGTACTTC
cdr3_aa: CASTRSGTNLLEQYF

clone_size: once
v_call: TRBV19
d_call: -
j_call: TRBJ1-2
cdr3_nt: TGTGCCAGTGGAACTCGACGGGGACTTAACTATGGCTACACCTTC
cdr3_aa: CASGTRRGLNYGYTF

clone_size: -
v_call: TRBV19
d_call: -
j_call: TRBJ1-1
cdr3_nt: TGTGCCAGTAGTCCGGGGGCCGGGGAGACAGCTTTCTTT
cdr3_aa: CASSPGAGETAFF

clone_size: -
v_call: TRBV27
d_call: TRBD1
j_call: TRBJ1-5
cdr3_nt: TGTGCCAGCAGTCTCACCCCGGGACAGCGGAATCAGCCCCAGCATTTT
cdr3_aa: CASSLTPGQRNQPQHF

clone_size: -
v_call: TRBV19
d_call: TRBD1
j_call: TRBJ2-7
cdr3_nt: TGTGCCAGTAGGGGCAGGGGGATCTACGAGCAGTACTTC
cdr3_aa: CASRGRGIYEQYF

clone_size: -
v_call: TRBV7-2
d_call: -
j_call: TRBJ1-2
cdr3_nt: TGTGCCAGCAGCCCGATGGTGAATAACTATGGCTACACCTTC
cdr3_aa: CASSPMVNNYGYTF

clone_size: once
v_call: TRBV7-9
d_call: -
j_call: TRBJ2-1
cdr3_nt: TGTGCCAGCAGCTTAGAACAGGGCTACAATGAGCAGTTCTTC
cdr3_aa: CASSLEQGYNEQFF

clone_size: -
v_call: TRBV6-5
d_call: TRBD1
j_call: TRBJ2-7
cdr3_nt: TGTGCCAGCAGTTATATTACAGGGGAAGGCGAGCAGTACTTC
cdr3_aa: CASSYITGEGEQYF

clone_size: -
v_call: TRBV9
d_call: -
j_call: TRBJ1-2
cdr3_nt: TGTGCCAGCAGCAGAGTGGCAGCTAACTATGGCTACACCTTC
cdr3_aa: CASSRVAANYGYTF

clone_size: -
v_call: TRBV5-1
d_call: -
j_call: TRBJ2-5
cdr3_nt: TGCGCCAGCAGCCTCGGACGGAGGGGGGAGACCCAGTACTTC
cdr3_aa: CASSLGRRGETQYF

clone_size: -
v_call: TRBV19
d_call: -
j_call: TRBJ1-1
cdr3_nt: TGTGCCAGTAGTGTAGGGGCAACTGAAGCTTTCTTT
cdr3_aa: CASSVGATEAFF

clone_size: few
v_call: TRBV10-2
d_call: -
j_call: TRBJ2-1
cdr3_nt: TGCGCCAGCGGCTTAGGGAATGAGCAGTTCTTC
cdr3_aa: CASGLGNEQFF

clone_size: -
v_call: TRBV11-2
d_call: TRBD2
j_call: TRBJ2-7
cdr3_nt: TGTGCCAGCAGCACCCGTAGCGGGCCTAACTCCTACGAGCAGTACTTC
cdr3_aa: CASSTRSGPNSYEQYF

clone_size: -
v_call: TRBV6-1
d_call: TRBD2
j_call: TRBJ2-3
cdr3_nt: TGTGCCAGCAGTGAATTCGGCGGGAGAAGAGAAGATACGCAGTATTTT
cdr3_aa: CASSEFGGRREDTQYF

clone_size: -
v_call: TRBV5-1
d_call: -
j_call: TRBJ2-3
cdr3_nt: TGCGCCAGCAGCTTGGCTGGTAGCGATACGCAGTATTTT
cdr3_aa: CASSLAGSDTQYF

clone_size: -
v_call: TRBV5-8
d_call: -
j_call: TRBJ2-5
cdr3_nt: TGTGCCAGCAGCCCCCGACAGCTTCAAGAGACCCAGTACTTC
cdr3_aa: CASSPRQLQETQYF

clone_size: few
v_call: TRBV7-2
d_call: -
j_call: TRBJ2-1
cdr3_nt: TGTGCCAGCAGCCCAGTTGGGGGGCGATTAGCAAATGAGCAGTTCTTC
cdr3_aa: CASSPVGGRLANEQFF

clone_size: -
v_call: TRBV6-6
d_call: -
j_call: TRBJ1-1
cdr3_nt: TGTGCCAGCAGTTCGGGACTCTCGAACACTGAAGCTTTCTTT
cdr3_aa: CASSSGLSNTEAFF

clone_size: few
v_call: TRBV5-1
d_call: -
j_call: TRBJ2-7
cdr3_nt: TGCGCCAGCAGTAATTACTACGAGCAGTACTTC
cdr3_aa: CASSNYYEQYF

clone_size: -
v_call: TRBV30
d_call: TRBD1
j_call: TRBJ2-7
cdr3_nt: TGTGCCTGGAGCTATAGGCAGGGGGACAACGAGCAGTACTTC
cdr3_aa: CAWSYRQGDNEQYF

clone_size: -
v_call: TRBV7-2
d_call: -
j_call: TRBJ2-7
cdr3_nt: TGTGCCAGCAGTGTGATAGGGGTGTCGGGCGAGCAGTACTTC
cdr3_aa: CASSVIGVSGEQYF

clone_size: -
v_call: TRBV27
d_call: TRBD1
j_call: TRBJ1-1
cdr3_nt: TGTGCCAGCAGTCCATCACAGGGGAGGATGACTGAAGCTTTCTTT
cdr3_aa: CASSPSQGRMTEAFF

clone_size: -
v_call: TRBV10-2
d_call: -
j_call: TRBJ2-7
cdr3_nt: TGCGCCAGCGGAAATTGGGGGGACGCAACATACGAGCAGTACTTC
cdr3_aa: CASGNWGDATYEQYF

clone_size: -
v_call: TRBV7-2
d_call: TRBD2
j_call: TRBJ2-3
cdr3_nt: TGTGCCAGCAGCTCTAGCGGGAGGGCCAGCGATACGCAGTATTTT
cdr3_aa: CASSSSGRASDTQYF

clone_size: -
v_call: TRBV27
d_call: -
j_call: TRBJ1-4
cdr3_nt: TGTGCCAGTAGTCCCCCGGGACAAGCAGCAACTAATGAAAAACTGTTTTTT
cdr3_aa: CASSPPGQAATNEKLFF

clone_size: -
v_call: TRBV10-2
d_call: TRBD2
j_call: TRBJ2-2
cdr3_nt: TGCGCCAGCACGCTGGCGGGAGATGTCACCGGGGAGCTGTTTTTT
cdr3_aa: CASTLAGDVTGELFF

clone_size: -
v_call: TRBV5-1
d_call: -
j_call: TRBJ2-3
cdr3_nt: TGCGCCAGCAGCAGAGAGGGTGGGTTCACAGATACGCAGTATTTT
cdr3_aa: CASSREGGFTDTQYF

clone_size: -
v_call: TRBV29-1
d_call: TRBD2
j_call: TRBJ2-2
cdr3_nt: TGCAGCGTTGAAGAAGGGACTAGCGGCACCGGGGAGCTGTTTTTT
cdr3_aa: CSVEEGTSGTGELFF

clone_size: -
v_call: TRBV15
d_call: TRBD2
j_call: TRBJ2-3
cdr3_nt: TGTGCCACCAGCAGTAGCGGGAGGGCCTCAGATACGCAGTATTTT
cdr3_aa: CATSSSGRASDTQYF

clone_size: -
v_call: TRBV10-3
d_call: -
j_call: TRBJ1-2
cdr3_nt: TGTGCCATCAGTGAAAACAGGGATGGCTACATCTTC
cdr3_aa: CAISENRDGYIF

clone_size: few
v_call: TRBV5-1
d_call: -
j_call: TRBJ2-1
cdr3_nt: TGCGCCAGCCCCAAAGTGGATGAGCAGTTCTTC
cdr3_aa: CASPKVDEQFF

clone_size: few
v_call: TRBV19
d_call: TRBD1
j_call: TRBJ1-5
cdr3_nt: TGTGCCAGTAGTAAGACTGGGACAGGGTTTCAGCCCCAGCATTTT
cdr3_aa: CASSKTGTGFQPQHF

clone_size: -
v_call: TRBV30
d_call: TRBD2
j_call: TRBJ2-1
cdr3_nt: TGTGCCTGGACTGCCTGGGCGGGAGGGTTGTATGAGCAGTTCTTC
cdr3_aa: CAWTAWAGGLYEQFF

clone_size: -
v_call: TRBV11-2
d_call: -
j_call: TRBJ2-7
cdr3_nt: TGTGCCAGCAGCTTAGCTCCGAGTCTACGCGAGCAGTACTTC
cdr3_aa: CASSLAPSLREQYF

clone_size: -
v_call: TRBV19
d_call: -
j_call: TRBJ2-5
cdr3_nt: TGTGCCAGTAATGCGGGGCCGGAGGAGACCCAGTACTTC
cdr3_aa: CASNAGPEETQYF